Sequencing of this TCR beta chain was carried out in a study of T cell clonotyping in hematopoietic cell transplantation. The time point: recipient sample about 28 days before transplant, after cytoreduction. Produced via immunoSEQ multiplex PCR; TCRdb's table is partial and in-frame only. The sample holds over 15,000 clones, just over 90% seen once. CDR3 length equals 18 residues. V was clipped by 5 bases and J by 3 bases; unmatched bases: 16. CDR1 is PRHDT and CDR2 is FYEKMQ in the germline V gene (reference sequence). The material sequenced was peripheral blood mononuclear cells, taken before stem cell transplant. This chain joins TRBV13 and TRBJ2-7; TRBD1 aligns across 10 bases. This receptor was obtained from a man aged 18 to 29 with biphenotypic leukemia. Some clones in this sample may be carry-over from other donors' samples. CDR3 in amino acids: CASSAHPGTGEEGYEQYF. The CDR3 coding sequence is TGTGCCAGCAGCGCTCACCCCGGGACAGGGGAGGAAGGCTACGAGCAGTACTTC.